A single sample gave rise to the 10 T cell receptor beta chains below, sequenced in a study of blood T cell repertoires in COVID-19 (dated by TCRdb to 2020 to 2021). The library was built by means of the immunoSEQ multiplex PCR assay. TCRdb retrieved this table from immuneACCESS and kept in-frame rearrangements only. Not all clones are present; in checked studies, unresolved V genes account for under half, and no reason is known for the remainder. The sample table contains 150,000 to 250,000 clones; only one count was recorded for about four fifths of them. The top ten clones comprise around 7% of the sample. The sequenced material came from PBMCs or T cells enriched from blood (not recorded which). These receptors were obtained from a man between 35 and 55 years old who had recovered from COVID-19.

V and J are TRBV24-1 and TRBJ2-1; D not certain. The CDR3 extends over 16 amino acids. Trimming pared 3 bases from V and 9 bases from J, leaving 20 bases between. The germline CDR1 and CDR2 sequences are KGHDR and SFDVKD. The CDR3 loop reads CATSDPSQTWSTEQFF. In nucleotides, the CDR3 is TGTGCCACCAGTGATCCTTCGCAGACTTGGTCGACTGAGCAGTTCTTC.

The chain carries TRBV11-2 and TRBJ2-3; possibly TRBD2 for D (6 bases). Trimming left V 1 base short and J 4 bases short, with 6 bases between. This CDR3 has 13 amino acids. CDR1 and CDR2 (germline): SGHAT, FQNNGV. The CDR3 nucleotides are TGTGCCAGCAGCTTAGCGGGGGCAGATACGCAGTATTTT. The encoded protein is CASSLAGADTQYF. Supplemented by reference TRBV11-2 and TRBJ2-3, the full variable domain reads EAGVAQSPRYKIIEKRQSVAFWCNPISGHATLYWYQQILGQGPKLLIQFQNNGVVDDSQLPKDRFSAERLKGVDSTLKIQPAKLEDSAVYLCASSLAGADTQYFGPGTRLTVL.

The chain couples TRBV12-3 or TRBV12-4 to TRBJ1-2; possible D gene TRBD1, 6 bases. This CDR3 is 11 amino acids long. V was trimmed by 4 bases and J by 12 bases, leaving 12 bases between them. CDR3 sequence (DNA): TGTGCCAGCAGTTACAGGGAGAGACACACCTTC. It encodes CASSYRERHTF.

This sequence joins TRBV19 and TRBJ1-1, with unresolved D. CDR1 and CDR2 from the germline V gene are LNHDA and SQIVND (reference sequence). This CDR3 has 13 amino acids. Deletions cut 10 bases from V and 2 bases from J, with 14 bases between. The chain's CDR3 is CATKTHSNTEAFF. CDR3 coding DNA: TGTGCCACTAAAACTCACAGTAACACTGAAGCTTTCTTT.

This clone occurred once. The rearrangement links TRBV19 to TRBJ1-1; D might be TRBD1 (5 bases). V was cut by 9 bases and J by 3 bases, with 14 bases left in between. Germline V lookup: CDR1 LNHDA, CDR2 SQIVND (reference sequence). The CDR3 length is 13 residues. The CDR3 here is CASRRDFYTEAFF. The DNA for the CDR3 is TGTGCCAGCCGCCGGGACTTTTACACTGAAGCTTTCTTT.

The chain links TRBV6-1 to TRBJ1-3, with 8 bases fitting TRBD1. J lost 2 bases, V lost 3 bases, and 0 bases had no gene match. The germline gives CDR1 MNHNS, CDR2 SASEGT. The CDR3 covers 14 residues. CDR3 DNA sequence: TGTGCCAGCAGTGAGACAGGGGCTGGAAACACCATATATTTT. Its protein is CASSETGAGNTIYF.

The CDR3 region has the DNA TGTGCCAGCAGCTTACGACAGGGGGATGGCTACACCTTC. This gives the protein CASSLRQGDGYTF. This rearrangement joins TRBV5-6 to TRBJ1-2; TRBD1 matches 9 bases. The length of the CDR3 is 13 residues. The V segment lost 2 bases and the J segment 6 bases; nucleotides outside the gene matches: 2. The germline V gene has CDR1 SGHDT and CDR2 YYEEEE.

V gene TRBV3-1 (or the pseudogene TRBV3-2) combines with J gene TRBJ2-1; a possible D gene is TRBD2 (7 bases). The germline CDR1 and CDR2 sequences are LGHDT and YNNKEL (reference sequence). The ends were cut back, 11 bases at V and 7 bases at J, with 15 bases in the middle. The CDR3 has 12 amino acids. The CDR3 DNA is TGTGCCGGTCGGGGAGGGGGTAATGAGCAGTTCTTC. Translation gives CAGRGGGNEQFF.

J is TRBJ1-2 and V is TRBV30; no reliable D call. The V gene's germline CDR1 is GTSNPN and CDR2 SVGIG (reference sequence). The CDR3 consists of 13 residues. The V and J ends lost 3 bases and 4 bases respectively, with 12 bases between them. The CDR3 nucleotides are TGTGCCTGGAGCGAGTCGAGTGTCTATGGCTACACCTTC. As protein: CAWSESSVYGYTF.

This sequence joins TRBV3-1 (or the pseudogene TRBV3-2) and TRBJ1-2, with 9 bases fitting TRBD1. The CDR3 runs to 17 residues. Germline trimming cut 4 bases from V and 5 bases from J; bases unmatched to any gene: 14. Germline V gives CDR1 LGHDT, CDR2 YNNKEL (reference sequence). This chain's CDR3 is CASSRATGTGIGYGYTF. CDR3 DNA sequence: TGTGCCAGCAGCCGTGCAACCGGGACAGGGATAGGGTATGGCTACACCTTC.